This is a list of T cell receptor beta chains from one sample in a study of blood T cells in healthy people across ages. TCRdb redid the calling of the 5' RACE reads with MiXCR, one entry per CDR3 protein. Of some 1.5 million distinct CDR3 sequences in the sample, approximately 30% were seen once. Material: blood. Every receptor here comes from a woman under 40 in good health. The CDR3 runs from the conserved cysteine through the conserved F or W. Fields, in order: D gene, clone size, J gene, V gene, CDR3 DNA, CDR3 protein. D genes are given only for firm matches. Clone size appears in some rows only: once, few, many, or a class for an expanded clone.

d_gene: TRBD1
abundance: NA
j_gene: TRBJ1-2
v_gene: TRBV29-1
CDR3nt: TGCAGCGTTGAAGAAGGACAGGGATTGGGGTACACCTTC
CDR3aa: CSVEEGQGLGYTF

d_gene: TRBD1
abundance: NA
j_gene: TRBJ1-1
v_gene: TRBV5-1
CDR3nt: TGCGCCAGCAGCTTGACGGCAGGGGGTAACACTGAAGCTTTCTTT
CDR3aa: CASSLTAGGNTEAFF

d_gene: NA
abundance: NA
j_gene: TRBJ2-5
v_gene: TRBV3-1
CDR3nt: TGTGCCAGCAGTCATCTCCAAGGGACCCAGTACTTC
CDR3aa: CASSHLQGTQYF

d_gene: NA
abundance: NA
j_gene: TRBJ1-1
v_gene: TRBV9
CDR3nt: TGTGCCAGCAGCGCTGGGGGAGGCGAACAGGGTGGAGCTTTCTTT
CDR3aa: CASSAGGGEQGGAFF

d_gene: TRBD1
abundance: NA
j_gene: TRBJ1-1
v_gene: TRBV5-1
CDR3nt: TGCGCCAGCAGCTGGCCCCCCGGGACAGGGGACACTGAAGCTTTCTTT
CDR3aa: CASSWPPGTGDTEAFF

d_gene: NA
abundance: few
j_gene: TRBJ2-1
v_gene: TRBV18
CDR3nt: TGTGCCAACTCGACTATAAGGACAAGTTACAATGAGCAGTTCTTC
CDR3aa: CANSTIRTSYNEQFF

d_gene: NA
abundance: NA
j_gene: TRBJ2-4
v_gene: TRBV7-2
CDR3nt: TGTGCCAGCAGCCCCGGGGGCGCGACCAAAAACATTCAGTACTTC
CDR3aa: CASSPGGATKNIQYF

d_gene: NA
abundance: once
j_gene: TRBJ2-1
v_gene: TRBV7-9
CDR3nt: TGTGCCAGCAGCTTAGTTAATCGCTACGAGCAGTTCTTC
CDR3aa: CASSLVNRYEQFF

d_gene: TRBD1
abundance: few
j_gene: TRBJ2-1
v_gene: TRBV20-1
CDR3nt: TGCAGTGCACGGGACAGAAGAAAGCCGAACAATGAGCAGTTCTTC
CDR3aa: CSARDRRKPNNEQFF

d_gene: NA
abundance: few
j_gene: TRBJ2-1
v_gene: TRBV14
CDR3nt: TGTGCCAGCAGCCAAGGGGTCTCAGGCTCCTACAATGAGCAGTTCTTC
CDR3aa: CASSQGVSGSYNEQFF

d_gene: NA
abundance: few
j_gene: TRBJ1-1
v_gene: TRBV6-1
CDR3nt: TGTGCCAGCAGTGAGGGGGCCAGGACTGAAGCTTTCTTT
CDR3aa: CASSEGARTEAFF

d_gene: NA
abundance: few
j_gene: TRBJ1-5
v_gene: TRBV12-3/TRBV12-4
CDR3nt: TGTGCCAGCAGTTTAGAGGGCAGGGGCAGCAATCAGCCCCAGCATTTT
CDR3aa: CASSLEGRGSNQPQHF

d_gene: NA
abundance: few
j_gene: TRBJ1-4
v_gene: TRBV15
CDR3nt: TGTGCCACCAGCGGGGGGCTTGGGGCAAATGGTGAAAAACTGTTTTTT
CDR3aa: CATSGGLGANGEKLFF

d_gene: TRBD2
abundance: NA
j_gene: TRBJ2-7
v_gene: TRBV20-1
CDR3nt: TGCAGTGCTACCCACGCGACTAGCCCTTCCTACAATGAGCAGTACTTC
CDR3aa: CSATHATSPSYNEQYF